This T cell receptor beta chain comes out of a study of blood T cell repertoires in COVID-19 (dated by TCRdb to 2020 to 2022). Turning to the overall study: Samples from collaborators originated in the United States, Italy and Spain and spanned both the acute and convalescent phases of COVID-19. Nearly every sample came with metadata listing a de-identified subject ID, COVID-19 status, age in years and sex. Deeply sampled blood TCRbeta repertoires from subjects exposed to, actively infected with, or recovered from COVID-19 were included in the dataset. The repertoires were released in a freely available public database intended as a resource for research on the immune response to SARS-CoV-2. The prospective study material was composed of cDNA or gDNA derived from T cells, B-cell-depleted T cells, or PBMCs. Where available, HLA class I and class II types were obtained from metadata supplied by the sample provider rather than from assay-based typing. The samples were drawn from two sources: the first 160 participants of the ongoing ImmuneRACE study, and fewer than 1,500 subjects contributed by 6 global collaborators. What the work shows at the level of the full study, not this receptor alone: The quantity of clinical and demographic metadata differed by source and by participant and was supplied without curation.

With regard to this clone: Its antigen has not been determined. No base quality values were provided; no much bigger clone lies one nucleotide off.

Collaborating institutions collected whole blood in K2EDTA tubes following their own protocols. Collaborator samples were shipped for TCRbeta analysis as frozen whole blood, isolated PBMCs, or DNA extracted from either sample type. CDR3 length: 13 amino acids, cysteine to phenylalanine. CDR3 DNA only is kept here, 39 bases in frame from base 1. Trimming costs V 7 bases and J 3 bases, and their ends lie 13 bases apart. CDR1 and CDR2 are read off the germline V gene (reference sequence) as MNHNY and SVGAGI. TCRbeta CDR3 regions were amplified from genomic DNA by means of the immunoSEQ Assay, a bias-controlled multiplex PCR. Under the source paper's analysis protocol: Nucleated cell counts per sample were estimated from amplification of reference gene primers within the assay. To quantify the absolute abundance of each unique TCRbeta CDR3 rearrangement, sequence reads were collapsed and filtered. For each sample, productive Simpson clonality was calculated as the square root of Simpson's diversity index across productive rearrangements. Here the immuneACCESS table is served through TCRdb, limited to in-frame sequences with V and J called. Missing clones are a known gap in these copies; in checked studies unresolved V genes cover under half, and the rest lacks a known reason. V, J and clone size are taken as reported in that table, and D and trimming were inferred from the DNA itself. The sample profile shows some 80,000 clones; about 83% of them were found once. The ten largest clones take up around 3.3% of the sample.

The sequence was obtained from a man aged 45-60 years with acute or convalescent COVID-19. The V and J genes are TRBV6-6 and TRBJ2-7; the D gene is possibly TRBD2, with 6 bases matching. Sequences were obtained from peripheral blood. Here is the DNA: TGTGCCAGCACTTCGGGACTCCGCTACGAGCAGTACTTC. This encodes CASTSGLRYEQYF.